The sequence of this TCR beta chain was determined in a study of T cell repertoires in cytomegalovirus infection. Across the study: TCR beta signatures that were public indicated CMV infection and matching HLA type. Notes on the study in general: HLA-C-restricted CMV-specific TCR beta clonotypes prevailed in the ex vivo response. Cumulated frequencies of public TCR beta families served to identify carriers of CMV plus the relevant HLA.

TCRdb redid the calling of the reads with MiXCR, one entry per CDR3 protein. The sample contains fewer than 550,000 distinct CDR3 sequences, 31% of which appear only once. Comments on this clonotype: The antigen is undetermined.

V lost 3 bases to trimming and J lost 2 bases; unmatched junction nucleotides: 14. This CDR3 has 18 amino acids. Germline CDR1 is DFQATT and CDR2 is SNEGSKA (reference sequence). The genes are TRBV20-1 and TRBJ2-3, with 10 bases that match TRBD2. The TCR originated in a human donor in good health (CMV status not recorded). Some clones in this sample may be carry-over from other donors' samples. The sequenced sample was PBMCs. CDR3 region: CSASHTGQTSGHTDTQYF. The CDR3 region has the DNA TGCAGTGCTAGTCACACAGGCCAGACTAGCGGGCACACAGATACGCAGTATTTT.